A single TCR beta chain is shown here with its context. As yet, its antigen is unknown. This sample was included in a study of identical twins. Template switching added a universal primer binding site, and final cDNA carried unique molecular identifiers. Via MiXCR, TCRdb re-called the 5' RACE reads, giving one row per CDR3 protein. The table lists just under 650,000 distinct CDR3 sequences, under 8.5% of them singletons. The CDR3 totals 20 residues. The V gene end was trimmed by 0 bases and the J gene end by 7 bases; junction bases not matched to a gene: 12. The V gene's germline CDR1 is LGHDT and CDR2 YNNKEL (reference sequence). Healthy Caucasians made up all donors. Study-wide results and limits: Weaker excess twin sharing was observed in beta out-of-frame sequences.

The sample also formed part of further work on yellow fever vaccine responses in identical twins.

The material sequenced was PBMCs. The chain couples TRBV3-1 to TRBJ2-2; 15 nucleotides line up with TRBD2. The clonotype comes from a woman aged 18-35 years in good health. The CDR3 DNA follows: TGTGCCAGCAGCCAAGATATCAGGACTAGCGGGGGGGCCAAGGGCGGGGAGCTGTTTTTT. Protein product: CASSQDIRTSGGAKGGELFF.